One and the same sample provided the 9 T cell receptor beta chains below, sequenced in a study of glioma-infiltrating T cells. Amplification of TCR alpha and beta CDR3 regions from RNA used iRepertoire nested multiplex PCR. Using its own MiXCR run on the multiplex PCR reads, TCRdb lists one record per CDR3 protein. The table has under 150,000 distinct CDR3 sequences, under 30% seen once. The sample was glioma tissue, nonneoplastic brain tissue, or PBMCs (not recorded which). These receptors came from a human donor with low-grade glioma or glioblastoma, undergoing nonglioma brain surgery, or in good health (not recorded which).

In the case of this clonotype: A much larger clone differs by one base, so this may be a read error. The V gene is TRBV27, the J gene TRBJ2-3; D is possibly TRBD1 (6 bases). Germline lookup yields CDR1 MNHEY and CDR2 SMNVEV (reference sequence). V was shortened by 3 bases and J by 0 bases, with 13 bases between the two germline ends. The CDR3 is 16 amino acids. CDR3 coding DNA: TGTGCCAGCAGTTTTCAGGACAGACCTAGCACAGATACGCAGTATTTT. Its protein product is CASSFQDRPSTDTQYF.

The table lists this clonotype with a few counts. The V gene is TRBV12-3 or TRBV12-4, the J gene TRBJ2-7; D unclear. The CDR3 has 14 residues. Deletions cut 3 bases from V and 1 base from J, with 10 bases between. The DNA of the CDR3 is TGTGCCAGCAGTTTCACCCGGAGATCCTACGAGCAGTACGTC. Protein product: CASSFTRRSYEQYV.

At least ten counts were recorded for this clonotype. V usage is TRBV20-1 and J usage is TRBJ2-5, with D perhaps matching TRBD2 (5 bases). Germline CDR1 reads DFQATT; CDR2 reads SNEGSKA (reference sequence). This CDR3 is 17 amino acids long. V was pared by 0 bases and J by 5 bases, with 22 bases between. The CDR3 protein is CSARDPHGAARPETQYF. The CDR3 nucleotides read TGCAGTGCTAGAGATCCCCATGGAGCGGCTAGGCCGGAGACCCAGTACTTC.

A note on this clonotype: No conserved phenylalanine or tryptophan is present at the end of the CDR3, so a read error is the likely explanation. This chain connects TRBV5-1 to TRBJ1-4, with D unresolved. V gave up 4 bases and J gave up 4 bases, with 11 bases separating them. Germline V gives CDR1 SGHRS, CDR2 YFSETQ. This CDR3 is built from 14 residues. The CDR3 loop reads CASSRTLDNEKLFL. The CDR3 region has the DNA TGCGCCAGCAGCCGAACCCTGGATAATGAAAAACTGTTTCTT.

This clonotype was observed many times. Written as DNA, the CDR3 is TGTGCCAGTGGACAAACCCTCTACGAGCAGTACGTC. Encoded protein: CASGQTLYEQYV. This rearrangement joins TRBV2 to TRBJ2-7, with D possibly being TRBD1 (5 bases). V lost 9 bases, J lost 3 bases, and 12 bases lay in between. Germline CDR1 reads SNHLY; CDR2 reads FYNNEI. This CDR3 contains 12 residues.

The chain carries TRBV28 and TRBJ2-5; the match to TRBD2 covers 11 bases. The CDR3 contains 15 residues. From germline, CDR1 is MDHEN and CDR2 SYDVKM. V lost 6 bases, J lost 5 bases, and 8 bases stayed unmatched. The CDR3 DNA reads as TGTGCCAGCAGCAGTGCTAGCGGGGGGTGGGAGACCCAGTACTTC. This codes for CASSSASGGWETQYF. Full variable domain (remainder filled in from reference TRBV28 and TRBJ2-5): DVKVTQSSRYLVKRTGEKVFLECVQDMDHENMFWYRQDPGLGLRLIYFSYDVKMKEKGDIPEGYSVSREKKERFSLILESASTNQTSMYLCASSSASGGWETQYFGPGTRLLVL.

With regard to this clonotype: Compared with germline, one end of the junction differs, possibly owing to a read error. The rearrangement joins TRBV28 to TRBJ2-6; weak D call: TRBD1 (5 bases). Germline assignment: CDR1 MDHEN and CDR2 SYDVKM. The CDR3 is made up of 16 amino acids. CDR3 nucleotide sequence: TGTGCCAGCAGACCAAGAACAGGTTCTGAGGCCAACGTCCTGACTTTC. It is translated as CASRPRTGSEANVLTF.

In its sample, this clonotype was seen many times. This chain links TRBV3-1 with TRBJ2-2; 8 bases map to TRBD2. The CDR3 is made up of 16 amino acids. J was trimmed by 3 bases and V by 5 bases; bases with no gene match: 8. CDR1 LGHDT and CDR2 YNNKEL come from the germline V gene (reference sequence). The CDR3 DNA sequence: TGTGCCAGCAGCATTCAGCGGGGGCGGTACACCGGGGAGCTGTTTTTT. It codes for CASSIQRGRYTGELFF. The entire variable domain, with the rest obtained from reference TRBV3-1 and TRBJ2-2, is as follows: DTAVSQTPKYLVTQMGNDKSIKCEQNLGHDTMYWYKQDSKKFLKIMFSYNNKELIINETVPNRFSPKSPDKAHLNLHINSLELGDSAVYFCASSIQRGRYTGELFFGEGSRLTVL.

This chain joins TRBV10-3 and TRBJ1-2; maybe TRBD1 (5 bases). Trimming pared 0 bases from V and 6 bases from J, leaving 11 bases between. The CDR3 totals 14 residues. Looked up from germline, CDR1 is ENHRY and CDR2 is SYGVKD. The CDR3 spells CAISESSGYHGYTF. For the CDR3, the DNA is TGTGCCATCAGTGAGTCCTCAGGGTACCATGGCTACACCTTC.